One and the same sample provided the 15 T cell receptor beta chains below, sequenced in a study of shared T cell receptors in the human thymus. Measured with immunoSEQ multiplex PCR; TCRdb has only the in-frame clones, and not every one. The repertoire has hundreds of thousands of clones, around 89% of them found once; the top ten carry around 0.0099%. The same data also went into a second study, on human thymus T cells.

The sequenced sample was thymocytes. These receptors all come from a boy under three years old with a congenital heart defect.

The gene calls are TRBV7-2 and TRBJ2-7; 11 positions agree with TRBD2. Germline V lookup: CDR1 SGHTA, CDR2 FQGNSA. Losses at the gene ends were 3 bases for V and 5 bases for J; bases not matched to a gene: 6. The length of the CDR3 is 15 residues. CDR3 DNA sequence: TGTGCCAGCAGCTTTACTAGCGGGGGCTACCACGAGCAGTACTTC. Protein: CASSFTSGGYHEQYF.

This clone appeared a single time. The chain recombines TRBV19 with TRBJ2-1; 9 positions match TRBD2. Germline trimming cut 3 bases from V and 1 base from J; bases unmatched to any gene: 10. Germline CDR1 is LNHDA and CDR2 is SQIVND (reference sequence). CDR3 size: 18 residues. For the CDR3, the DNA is TGTGCCAGTAGTATCCCGCGGGCGGGAGGGTGGTCCTACAATGAGCAGTTCTTC. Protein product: CASSIPRAGGWSYNEQFF.

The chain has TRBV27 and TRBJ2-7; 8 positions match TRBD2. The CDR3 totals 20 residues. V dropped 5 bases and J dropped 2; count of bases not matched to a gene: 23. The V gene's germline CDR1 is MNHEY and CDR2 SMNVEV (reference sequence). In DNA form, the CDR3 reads TGTGCCAGCAGTCCGAAAGTCGGGCCACCTTATAGCGGGGCAACCTACGAGCAGTACTTC. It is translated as CASSPKVGPPYSGATYEQYF.

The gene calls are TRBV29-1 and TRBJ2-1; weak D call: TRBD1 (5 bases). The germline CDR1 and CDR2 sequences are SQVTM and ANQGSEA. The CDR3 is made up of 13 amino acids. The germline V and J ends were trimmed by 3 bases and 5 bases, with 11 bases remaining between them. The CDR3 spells CSVDVQVDNEQFF. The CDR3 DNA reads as TGCAGCGTTGATGTACAGGTTGACAATGAGCAGTTCTTC.

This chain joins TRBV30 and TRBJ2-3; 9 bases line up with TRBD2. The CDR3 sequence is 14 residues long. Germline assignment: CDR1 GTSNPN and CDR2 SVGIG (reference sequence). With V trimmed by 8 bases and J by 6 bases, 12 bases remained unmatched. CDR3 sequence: CARRGGRARDTQYF. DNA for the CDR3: TGTGCCAGACGGGGCGGGAGGGCCAGGGATACGCAGTATTTT.

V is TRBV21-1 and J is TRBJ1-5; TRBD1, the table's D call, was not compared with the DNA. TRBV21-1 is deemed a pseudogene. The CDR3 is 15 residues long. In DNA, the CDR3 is TGTGCCAGCAGCAAAGTGGGACAGCACAATCAGCCCCAGCATTTT. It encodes CASSKVGQHNQPQHF.

DNA of the CDR3: TGTGCCAGCAGCGGTCTTTGGCTAGCGGGAGGAAACTACGAGCAGTACTTC. Its translation: CASSGLWLAGGNYEQYF. The V gene is TRBV9, the J gene TRBJ2-7; 11 bases line up with TRBD2. The CDR3 sequence is 17 residues long. The V gene end was trimmed by 3 bases and the J gene end by 3 bases; junction bases not matched to a gene: 11. Looked up from germline, CDR1 is SGDLS and CDR2 is YYNGEE.

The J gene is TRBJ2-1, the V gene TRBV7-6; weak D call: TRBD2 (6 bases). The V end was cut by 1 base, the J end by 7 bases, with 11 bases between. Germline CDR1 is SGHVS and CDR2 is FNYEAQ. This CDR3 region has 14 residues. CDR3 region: CASSLGIAENEQFF. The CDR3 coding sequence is TGTGCCAGCAGCTTAGGGATAGCGGAGAATGAGCAGTTCTTC.

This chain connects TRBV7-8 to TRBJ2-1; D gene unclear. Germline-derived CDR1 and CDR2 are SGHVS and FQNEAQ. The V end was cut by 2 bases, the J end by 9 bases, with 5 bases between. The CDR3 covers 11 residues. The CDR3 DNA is TGTGCCAGCAGCTTAAGAGGTGAGCAGTTCTTC. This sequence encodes CASSLRGEQFF.

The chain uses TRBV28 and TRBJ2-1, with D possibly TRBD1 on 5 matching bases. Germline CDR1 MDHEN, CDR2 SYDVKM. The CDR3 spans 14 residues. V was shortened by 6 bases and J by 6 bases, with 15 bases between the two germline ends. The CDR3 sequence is CASSRGALSNEQFF. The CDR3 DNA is TGTGCCAGCAGCCGTGGGGCCCTATCCAATGAGCAGTTCTTC. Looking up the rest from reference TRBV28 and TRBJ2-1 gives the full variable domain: DVKVTQSSRYLVKRTGEKVFLECVQDMDHENMFWYRQDPGLGLRLIYFSYDVKMKEKGDIPEGYSVSREKKERFSLILESASTNQTSMYLCASSRGALSNEQFFGPGTRLTVL.

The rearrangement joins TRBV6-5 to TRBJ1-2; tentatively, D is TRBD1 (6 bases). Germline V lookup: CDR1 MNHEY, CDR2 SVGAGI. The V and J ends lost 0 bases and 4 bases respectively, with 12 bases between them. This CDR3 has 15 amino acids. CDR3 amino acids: CASSYSTGWGYGYTF. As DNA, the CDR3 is TGTGCCAGCAGTTACTCTACAGGGTGGGGCTATGGCTACACCTTC.

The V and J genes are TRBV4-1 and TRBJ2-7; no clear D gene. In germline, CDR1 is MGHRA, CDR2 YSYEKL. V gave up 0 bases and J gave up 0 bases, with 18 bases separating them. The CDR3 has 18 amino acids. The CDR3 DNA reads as TGCGCCAGCAGCCAAGAAAGCTCGGAACAGCCGAGCTCCTACGAGCAGTACTTC. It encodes CASSQESSEQPSSYEQYF.

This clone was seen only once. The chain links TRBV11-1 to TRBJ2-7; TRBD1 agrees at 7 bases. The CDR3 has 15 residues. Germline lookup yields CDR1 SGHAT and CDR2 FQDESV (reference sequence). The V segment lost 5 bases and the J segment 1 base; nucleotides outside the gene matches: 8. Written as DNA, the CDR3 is TGTGCCAGCAGCCGCCCGGGACAGCGTTCCTACGAGCAGTACTTC. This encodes CASSRPGQRSYEQYF.

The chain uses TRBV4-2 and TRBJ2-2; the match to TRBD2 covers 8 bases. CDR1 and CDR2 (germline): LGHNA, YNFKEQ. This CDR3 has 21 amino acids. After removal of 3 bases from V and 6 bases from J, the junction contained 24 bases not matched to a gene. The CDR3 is CASSHIRLAGPPGLGPGELFF. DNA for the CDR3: TGTGCCAGCAGCCATATCCGGCTAGCGGGCCCCCCCGGTTTGGGCCCCGGGGAGCTGTTTTTT.

CDR3 protein: CASSPQKREVHNEQFF. The CDR3 coding sequence is TGTGCCAGCAGCCCGCAAAAGCGGGAGGTCCACAATGAGCAGTTCTTC. The chain has TRBV9 and TRBJ2-1; 9 positions match TRBD2. This CDR3 comprises 16 residues. Trimming at V came to 4 bases and at J to 5 bases, leaving 10 bases not matched to a gene. CDR1 is SGDLS, CDR2 YYNGEE, per germline.